This record concerns one T cell receptor beta chain sequence. What it binds is unknown. The CDR3 totals 11 residues. CDR1 and CDR2 from the germline V gene are MNHNS and SASEGT. Deletions cut 6 bases from V and 5 bases from J, with 8 bases between. This entry is derived from a study of OX40 agonist ivuxolimab in advanced cancers. Background on the study: Patients with prior anti-PD-1, anti-PD-L1 or anti-CTLA-4 therapy were eligible; roughly 41% had some.

The assay was immunoSEQ multiplex PCR, and TCRdb's table has in-frame clones only and misses some. The profile covers approximately 90,000 clones, with around nine tenths appearing a single time and 1.3% to 1.5% taken by the ten largest. Overall study findings and caveats: Low normalized clonal expansion also occurred in some nonresponding patients. Clonal expansion was seen in CD4+ and CD8+ blood T cells by week 6 at 0.1 to 3.0 mg/kg.

The material sequenced was CD4+ or CD8+ T cells sorted from blood, taken in a trial of the OX40 agonist ivuxolimab. The receptor was isolated from an adult with an advanced solid tumor such as melanoma, head and neck, liver or kidney cancer. V usage is TRBV6-1 and J usage is TRBJ2-7, with no clear D. In nucleotides, the CDR3 is TGTGCCAGCAGCCTACTGGACGAGCAGTACTTC. This translates into CASSLLDEQYF.